The 21 T cell receptor beta chains reported below all come from one sample, sequenced in a study of early stage breast cancer tumors. TCRdb's copy holds only in-frame clones and misses some; the assay was immunoSEQ multiplex PCR. Counted here are some 47,000 clones, roughly 84% occurring once; the ten biggest clones make up about 1.5%. Sequencing was done on a sample of blood. These TCRs come from a person aged 45-60 years with breast cancer.

The sample holds a few counts of this clone. V is TRBV4-1 and J is TRBJ2-7, with 7 bases lining up with TRBD1. The length of the CDR3 is 18 residues. Trimming took 1 base from V and 2 from J; bases not matched to a gene: 14. Germline CDR1 and CDR2: MGHRA and YSYEKL. For the CDR3, the DNA is TGCGCCAGCAGCCAAGGGTTCGAGGGGGCAAGTCTAACCTACGAGCAGTACTTC. It is translated as CASSQGFEGASLTYEQYF.

The rearrangement joins TRBV18 to TRBJ1-5; D is uncertain. This CDR3 has 13 amino acids. Germline assignment: CDR1 KGHSH and CDR2 LQKENI. V lost 5 bases and J lost 5, with 10 bases in between. CDR3 nucleotide sequence: TGTGCCAGCTCATACGATTTGGATCAGCCCCAGCATTTT. It yields the protein CASSYDLDQPQHF.

This clone was observed once. The rearrangement links TRBV28 to TRBJ2-7; D is possibly TRBD2 (5 bases). Trimming removed 2 bases from V and 11 bases from J, with 13 bases in between. This CDR3 has 12 amino acids. Germline CDR1 MDHEN, CDR2 SYDVKM. The CDR3 sequence: CASSLVRDAKYF. The CDR3 nucleotides read TGTGCCAGCAGTTTAGTTCGGGATGCTAAGTACTTC.

The J gene is TRBJ1-2, the V gene TRBV10-2; 7 nucleotides align to TRBD1. The CDR3 extends over 14 amino acids. V was pared by 4 bases and J by 4 bases, with 6 bases of the junction left unmatched. Per germline, CDR1 WSHSY and CDR2 SAAADI. The CDR3: CASSGATGTYGYTF. In nucleotides, the CDR3 is TGCGCCAGCAGTGGAGCGACAGGGACCTATGGCTACACCTTC.

This clone was seen once. The chain combines TRBV6-1 with TRBJ2-7; D not certain. Trimming pared 4 bases from V and 6 bases from J, leaving 10 bases between. The CDR3 runs 12 residues. Germline assignment: CDR1 MNHNS and CDR2 SASEGT. The CDR3 DNA is TGTGCCAGCAGTGGGATAGGTCGCGAGCAGTACTTC. It is translated as CASSGIGREQYF.

This clone has a handful of counts. The chain carries TRBV20-1 and TRBJ1-2; D is undetermined. This CDR3 has 11 amino acids. Germline values: CDR1 DFQATT, CDR2 SNEGSKA (reference sequence). V lost 7 bases, J lost 2 bases, and 8 bases lay in between. The CDR3 DNA reads as TGCAGTGTGGGCGAGAACTATGGCTACACCTTC. Translated: CSVGENYGYTF.

This chain joins TRBV10-3 and TRBJ2-2; 9 bases fit TRBD2. This CDR3 spans 15 amino acids. The germline V gene has CDR1 ENHRY and CDR2 SYGVKD. The junction had 5 bases not matched to a gene; V was cut back by 4 bases and J by 5 bases. CDR3 nucleotides: TGTGCCATCAGTGGTGGAACTAGCGGGACCGGGGAGCTGTTTTTT. This gives the protein CAISGGTSGTGELFF.

The V and J genes are TRBV9 and TRBJ1-3, with 7 bases identical to TRBD1. After removal of 5 bases from V and 4 bases from J, the junction contained 3 bases not matched to a gene. The CDR3 is 13 residues long. Germline CDR1 and CDR2: SGDLS and YYNGEE. CDR3 in DNA: TGTGCCAGCAGTACAGGGGCCGGAAACACCATATATTTT. This sequence encodes CASSTGAGNTIYF.

The chain uses TRBV20-1 and TRBJ2-1; tentatively, D is TRBD2 (5 bases). Germline lookup yields CDR1 DFQATT and CDR2 SNEGSKA (reference sequence). CDR3 length: 11 amino acids. V was trimmed by 6 bases and J by 10 bases, leaving 13 bases between them. CDR3 sequence reads: CSAAPRREQFF. For the CDR3, the DNA is TGCAGTGCCGCCCCACGGAGGGAGCAGTTCTTC.

The CDR3 DNA is TGTGCCAGCAGCTTAACTGGTTTCCTAGCGGGAGCAAACGGGGAGCTGTTTTTT. As protein: CASSLTGFLAGANGELFF. The chain uses TRBV7-3 and TRBJ2-2; 10 bases are shared with TRBD2. Germline V gives CDR1 SGHTA, CDR2 FQGTGA. After removal of 0 bases from V and 7 bases from J, the junction contained 11 bases not matched to a gene. CDR3 size: 18 residues.

The V call is TRBV7-9, the J call TRBJ2-5; 10 bases map to TRBD1. Germline CDR1 SEHNR, CDR2 FQNEAQ (reference sequence). The CDR3 is 14 amino acids. With 8 bases clipped from V and 5 bases from J, the junction kept 8 bases outside the gene matches. The CDR3 coding sequence is TGTGCCAGCGGGGCGGGGGGACAGGGGGAGACCCAGTACTTC. Encoded protein: CASGAGGQGETQYF.

The chain has TRBV6-4 and TRBJ2-5, with D possibly being TRBD1 (6 bases). Germline CDR1 is MRHNA and CDR2 is SNTAGT. V dropped 3 bases and J dropped 1 base, with 12 bases sitting between them. The CDR3 runs to 15 residues. CDR3 in amino acids: CASSEGLDSQETQYF. CDR3 sequence (DNA): TGTGCCAGCAGTGAAGGATTGGACAGCCAAGAGACCCAGTACTTC.

This chain joins TRBV19 and TRBJ2-1; TRBD2 agrees at 13 bases. Germline-derived CDR1 and CDR2 are LNHDA and SQIVND (reference sequence). The ends lost 6 bases at V and 7 bases at J; junction bases unmatched: 12. The CDR3 is 17 amino acids. The DNA of the CDR3 is TGTGCCAGTAGCACTAGCGGGAGGGCCCTGCGTGTGAATGAGCAGTTCTTC. Translating it yields CASSTSGRALRVNEQFF.

V gene TRBV13 combines with J gene TRBJ2-5, with 7 nucleotides matching TRBD1. CDR1 is PRHDT, CDR2 FYEKMQ, per germline (reference sequence). Germline trimming cut 1 base from V and 1 base from J; bases unmatched to any gene: 0. This CDR3 is 14 amino acids long. The CDR3 nucleotides are TGTGCCAGCAGCTTAGCAGGGGGCCAAGAGACCCAGTACTTC. It specifies CASSLAGGQETQYF.

This chain links TRBV7-9 with TRBJ1-2, with 8 positions matching TRBD1. The CDR3 is made up of 15 amino acids. Per germline, CDR1 SEHNR and CDR2 FQNEAQ (reference sequence). V shed 2 bases and J 4 bases; nucleotides not matched to a gene: 6. Written as DNA, the CDR3 is TGTGCCAGCAGCTTATCCGGACAGGGACTCTATGGCTACACCTTC. This gives the protein CASSLSGQGLYGYTF.

V is TRBV7-2 and J is TRBJ2-7, with D possibly called TRBD1 or TRBD2 (5 bases each). Germline V gene lookup returns CDR1 SGHTA and CDR2 FQGNSA. This CDR3 region has 14 residues. V was cut by 5 bases and J by 6 bases, with 17 bases left in between. Here the CDR3 DNA reads TGTGCCAGCAGCCTCGACGGAGAGGGGTTCGAGCAGTACTTC. Translated, it gives CASSLDGEGFEQYF. Drawing the rest from reference TRBV7-2 and TRBJ2-7, the complete variable domain is GAGVSQSPSNKVTEKGKDVELRCDPISGHTALYWYRQSLGQGLEFLIYFQGNSAPDKSGLPSDRFSAERTGGSVSTLTIQRTQQEDSAVYLCASSLDGEGFEQYFGPGTRLTVT.

CDR3 region: CASTGGVSDTQYF. The CDR3 region has the DNA TGTGCCAGCACGGGGGGCGTGTCAGATACGCAGTATTTT. The chain carries TRBV28 and TRBJ2-3, with a tentative D call TRBD2 (7 bases). The CDR3 has 13 amino acids. Trimming shortened V by 7 bases and J by 4 bases, and 12 bases separated the two germline ends. Looked up from germline, CDR1 is MDHEN and CDR2 is SYDVKM. Full variable domain (missing parts from reference TRBV28 and TRBJ2-3): DVKVTQSSRYLVKRTGEKVFLECVQDMDHENMFWYRQDPGLGLRLIYFSYDVKMKEKGDIPEGYSVSREKKERFSLILESASTNQTSMYLCASTGGVSDTQYFGPGTRLTVL.

J is TRBJ1-1 and V is TRBV4-3; weak D call: TRBD1 (5 bases). The CDR3 has 18 residues. Trimming left V 0 bases short and J 8 bases short, with 25 bases between. Germline V gene sequence: CDR1 LGHNA, CDR2 YSLEER. The CDR3 sequence is CASSQDLGVREVNGEAFF. The CDR3 coding sequence is TGCGCCAGCAGCCAAGATCTAGGGGTTAGGGAGGTCAACGGGGAAGCTTTCTTT.

A single count supports this clone. The rearrangement uses TRBV9 and TRBJ1-3, with no clear D. V was trimmed by 0 bases and J by 0 bases, leaving 7 bases between them. In germline, CDR1 is SGDLS, CDR2 YYNGEE. The CDR3 is 15 residues long. The CDR3 loop is CASSVAASSGNTIYF. The CDR3 bases are TGTGCCAGCAGCGTAGCCGCTAGCTCTGGAAACACCATATATTTT.

The gene calls are TRBV18 and TRBJ2-5; 7 positions agree with TRBD2. V was clipped by 6 bases and J by 1 base; unmatched bases: 5. The CDR3 consists of 14 residues. Germline V gene lookup returns CDR1 KGHSH and CDR2 LQKENI. CDR3 DNA: TGTGCCAGCTCTCCAACTAGCGTCCAAGAGACCCAGTACTTC. The encoded protein is CASSPTSVQETQYF.

CDR3 sequence reads: CASSFKGGSNQPQHF. The CDR3 coding sequence is TGTGCCAGCAGCTTTAAGGGTGGTAGCAATCAGCCCCAGCATTTT. The chain employs TRBV5-6 and TRBJ1-5; D remains unclear. Germline CDR1 reads SGHDT; CDR2 reads YYEEEE. The CDR3 extends over 15 amino acids. Deletions cut 2 bases from V and 0 bases from J, with 9 bases between.